Listed here are 14 T cell receptor beta chains from one sample, sequenced in a study of T cells in Graves' hyperthyroidism and ophthalmopathy. It was RNA transcripts that yielded the amplified TCR beta CDR3 regions. When the TCR CDR3 underwent first-round RT-PCR, the HTBI primer set was used. TCRdb processed the multiplex PCR reads anew with MiXCR; each CDR3 protein has one entry. The sample includes roughly 560,000 distinct CDR3 sequences, about 14% seen only once; the top ten take around 4.5%. Input material: blood. The receptor set was obtained from a woman between 35 and 50 years old with Graves' ophthalmopathy.

This clonotype was seen at least ten times. This chain connects TRBV7-3 to TRBJ2-7, with D perhaps matching TRBD1 or TRBD2 (6 bases each). The V end was cut by 2 bases, the J end by 3 bases, with 26 bases between. Germline CDR1 reads SGHTA; CDR2 reads FQGTGA. This CDR3 region has 19 residues. CDR3 DNA sequence: TGTGCCAGCAGCTTATACAGGGAGAGGAGACCGGGGGAAAACTACGAGCAGTACTTC. It encodes CASSLYRERRPGENYEQYF.

The chain carries TRBV6-2 or TRBV6-3 and TRBJ2-7, with TRBD1 identical over 10 bases. Looked up from germline, CDR1 is MNHEY and CDR2 is SVGEGT. The CDR3 has 17 residues. Unmatched junction bases numbered 10, after V lost 3 bases and J lost 2 bases. The CDR3 reads CASSYPPGTGDPYEQYF. In nucleotides, the CDR3 is TGTGCCAGCAGTTATCCTCCCGGGACAGGGGACCCCTACGAGCAGTACTTC.

As to this clonotype: This could be a read error, since a much larger clone is one nucleotide away. The chain couples TRBV6-5 to TRBJ2-7, with 7 bases identical to TRBD1. The V gene end was trimmed by 6 bases and the J gene end by 3 bases; junction bases not matched to a gene: 8. Germline assignment: CDR1 MNHEY and CDR2 SVGAGI. The CDR3 loop spans 14 amino acids. The CDR3 spells CASSYRDSYYEQYF. The CDR3 bases are TGTGCCAGCAGCTACCGGGACAGCTACTACGAGCAGTACTTC.

This clonotype has at least ten counts. This chain links TRBV12-3 or TRBV12-4 with TRBJ1-4, with D perhaps matching TRBD1 (6 bases). The V and J ends lost 2 bases and 5 bases respectively, with 9 bases between them. The CDR3 contains 14 residues. The CDR3 bases are TGTGCCAGCAGTTTATGGCAGGGGAATGAAAAACTGTTTTTT. It encodes CASSLWQGNEKLFF.

This clonotype was picked up many times. This sequence joins TRBV12-3 or TRBV12-4 and TRBJ1-3; no clear D gene. This CDR3 contains 13 residues. V was shortened by 4 bases and J by 2 bases, with 6 bases between the two germline ends. CDR3 in amino acids: CASSSDTGNTIYF. The CDR3 DNA reads TGTGCCAGCAGTTCAGACACTGGAAACACCATATATTTT.

This clonotype was counted at least ten times. The chain joins TRBV14 to TRBJ1-1; D is uncertain. Germline loops: CDR1 SGHDN, CDR2 FVKESK. This CDR3 contains 15 residues. The V end was cut by 3 bases, the J end by 0 bases, with 11 bases between. CDR3 amino acids: CASSHLGEMNTEAFF. Here the CDR3 DNA reads TGTGCCAGCAGCCACCTAGGCGAAATGAACACTGAAGCTTTCTTT.

Points on this clonotype: A much bigger clone sits one base away, suggesting this may be a read error. The chain employs TRBV7-2 and TRBJ2-1, with D unclear. Near its end, the DNA agrees better with TRBJ2-7, so the J call may be wrong. From germline, CDR1 is SGHTA and CDR2 FQGNSA. This CDR3 spans 15 amino acids. The CDR3 DNA sequence: TGTGCCAGCAGCTCTTGGACCTTTTCCTACAATGAGCAGTACTTC. Translation: CASSSWTFSYNEQYF.

This clonotype was counted only a few times. The CDR3 region has the DNA TGTGCCTGGACCCTCGGAAACAGCTTCTATGGCTACACCTTC. This sequence encodes CAWTLGNSFYGYTF. V and J are TRBV30 and TRBJ1-2; D not certain. V lost 4 bases and J lost 4, with 16 bases in between. Germline assignment: CDR1 GTSNPN and CDR2 SVGIG (reference sequence). This CDR3 is built from 14 residues.

The table lists this clonotype with many counts. CDR3 DNA sequence: TGTGCCAGCAGTGAAGCGAATCCCCGTCTTTGGAGTAATGCCAAAAACATTCAGTACTTC. Its translation: CASSEANPRLWSNAKNIQYF. This sequence joins TRBV2 and TRBJ2-4, with D uncertain. Germline V lookup: CDR1 SNHLY, CDR2 FYNNEI. Trimming cost V 0 bases and J 1 base, with 22 bases left between them. There are 20 residues in the CDR3.

The chain combines TRBV20-1 with TRBJ2-7; TRBD1 agrees at 7 bases. The trim removed 3 bases at V and 3 bases at J, leaving 5 bases unmatched. The CDR3 consists of 13 residues. Per germline, CDR1 DFQATT and CDR2 SNEGSKA (reference sequence). The CDR3 DNA sequence: TGCAGTGCTAGTGGGGACAGTTACTACGAGCAGTACTTC. Protein product: CSASGDSYYEQYF.

As regards this clonotype: A much more abundant neighbour one base away suggests this may be a read error. This chain joins TRBV3-1 and TRBJ2-7; the match to TRBD2 covers 11 bases. V gave up 7 bases and J gave up 0 bases; unmatched junction bases: 8. The length of the CDR3 is 16 residues. CDR1 and CDR2 (germline): LGHDT, YNNKEL (reference sequence). The CDR3 is CASIPRLAGNSYEQYF. DNA for the CDR3: TGTGCCAGCATCCCCAGACTAGCGGGGAACTCCTACGAGCAGTACTTC.

At least ten counts were recorded for this clonotype. The rearrangement links TRBV11-2 to TRBJ2-5, with TRBD2 as a possible D gene (6 bases). CDR1 and CDR2 from the germline V gene are SGHAT and FQNNGV. The CDR3 consists of 14 residues. V was trimmed by 5 bases and J by 3 bases, leaving 13 bases between them. CDR3 DNA: TGTGCCAGCAGCCGAGGCGGAGGGGAAGAGACCCAGTACTTC. Translated: CASSRGGGEETQYF.

The chain combines TRBV25-1 with TRBJ2-7, with 7 bases aligning to TRBD2. Germline trimming cut 1 base from V and 5 bases from J; bases unmatched to any gene: 11. CDR1 is MGHDK and CDR2 is SYGVNS in the germline V gene. This CDR3 contains 16 residues. The CDR3 sequence: CASSESGLEKRHEQYF. DNA for the CDR3: TGTGCCAGCAGTGAATCCGGACTAGAAAAGCGTCACGAGCAGTACTTC.

This clonotype was counted ten times or more. The rearrangement links TRBV11-2 to TRBJ1-1; D is unresolved. This CDR3 is 12 amino acids long. CDR1 is SGHAT and CDR2 is FQNNGV in the germline V gene. Trimming removed 2 bases from V and 7 bases from J, with 8 bases in between. The CDR3 spells CASSLLSSEAFF. Here the CDR3 DNA reads TGTGCCAGCAGCTTATTATCCAGTGAAGCTTTCTTT.